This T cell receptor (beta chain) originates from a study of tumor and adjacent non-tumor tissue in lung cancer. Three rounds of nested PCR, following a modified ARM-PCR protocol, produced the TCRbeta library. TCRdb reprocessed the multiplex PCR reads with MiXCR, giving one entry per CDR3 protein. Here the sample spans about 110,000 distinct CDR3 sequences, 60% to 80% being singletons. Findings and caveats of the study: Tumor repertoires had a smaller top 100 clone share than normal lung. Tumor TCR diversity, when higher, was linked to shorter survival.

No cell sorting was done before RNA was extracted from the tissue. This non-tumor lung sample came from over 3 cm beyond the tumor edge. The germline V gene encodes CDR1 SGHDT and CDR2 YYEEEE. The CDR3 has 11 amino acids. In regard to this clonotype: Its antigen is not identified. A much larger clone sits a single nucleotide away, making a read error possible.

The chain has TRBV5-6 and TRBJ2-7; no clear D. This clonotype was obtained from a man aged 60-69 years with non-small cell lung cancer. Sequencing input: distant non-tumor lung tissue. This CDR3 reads CAGSSAYEQYF. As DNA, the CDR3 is TGTGCCGGCAGCTCAGCCTACGAGCAGTACTTC. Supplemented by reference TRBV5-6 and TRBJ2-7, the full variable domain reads DAGVTQSPTHLIKTRGQQVTLRCSPKSGHDTVSWYQQALGQGPQFIFQYYEEEERQRGNFPDRFSGHQFPNYSSELNVNALLLGDSALYLCAGSSAYEQYFGPGTRLTVT.